The T cell receptor (beta chain) described here comes from a study of blood T cell repertoires in COVID-19. In the study overall: The origin of the acute and convalescent COVID-19 samples was the United States, Italy and Spain. From T cells, B-cell-depleted T cells, or PBMCs came the material, which was cDNA or gDNA.

The germline CDR1 and CDR2 sequences are MNHEY and SMNVEV (reference sequence). V was cut by 5 bases and J by 0 bases, with 11 bases left in between. The CDR3 runs to 15 residues. Per the original data handling: Estimation of nucleated cell counts relied on the amplification of reference gene primers. Assay: immunoSEQ multiplex PCR; the TCRdb copy retains only in-frame clones and omits some. V and J calls and clone size are given by that table; D and trimming were obtained from the DNA. The table includes 98,000 or so clones, around four fifths detected once. The material sequenced was peripheral blood. The chain has TRBV27 and TRBJ1-5; the D gene is possibly TRBD1 (6 bases). The origin of this receptor is a man between 60 and 75 years old with acute or convalescent COVID-19. Here the CDR3 reads CASSITGFSNQPQHF. CDR3 DNA sequence: TGTGCCAGCAGTATAACAGGGTTTAGCAATCAGCCCCAGCATTTT.